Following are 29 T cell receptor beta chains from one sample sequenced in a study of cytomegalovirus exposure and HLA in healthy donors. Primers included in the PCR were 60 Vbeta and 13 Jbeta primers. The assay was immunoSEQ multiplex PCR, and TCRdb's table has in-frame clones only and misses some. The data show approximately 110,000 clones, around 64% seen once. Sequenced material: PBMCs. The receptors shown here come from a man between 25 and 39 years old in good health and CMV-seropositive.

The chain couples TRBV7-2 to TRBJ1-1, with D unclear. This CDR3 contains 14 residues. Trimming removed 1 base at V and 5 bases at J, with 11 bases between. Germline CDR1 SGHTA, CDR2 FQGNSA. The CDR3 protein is CASSLVTVLTEAFF. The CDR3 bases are TGTGCCAGCAGCTTAGTAACAGTTTTAACTGAAGCTTTCTTT.

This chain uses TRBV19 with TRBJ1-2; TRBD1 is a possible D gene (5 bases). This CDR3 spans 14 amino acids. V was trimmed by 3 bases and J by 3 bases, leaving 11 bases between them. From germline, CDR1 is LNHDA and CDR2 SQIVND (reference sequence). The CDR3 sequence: CASSISRGDYGYTF. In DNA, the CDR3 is TGTGCCAGTAGTATTTCAAGGGGCGACTATGGCTACACCTTC.

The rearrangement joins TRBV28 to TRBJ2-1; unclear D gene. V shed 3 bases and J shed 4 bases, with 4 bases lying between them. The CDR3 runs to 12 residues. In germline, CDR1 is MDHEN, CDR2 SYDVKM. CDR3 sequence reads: CASSFNYNEQFF. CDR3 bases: TGTGCCAGCAGTTTTAATTACAATGAGCAGTTCTTC.

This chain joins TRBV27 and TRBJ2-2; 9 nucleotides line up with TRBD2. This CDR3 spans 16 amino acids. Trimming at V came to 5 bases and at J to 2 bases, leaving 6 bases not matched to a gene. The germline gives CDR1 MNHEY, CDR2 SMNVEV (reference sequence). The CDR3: CASSPGLARNTGELFF. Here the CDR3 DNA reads TGTGCCAGCAGTCCCGGACTAGCGAGAAACACCGGGGAGCTGTTTTTT.

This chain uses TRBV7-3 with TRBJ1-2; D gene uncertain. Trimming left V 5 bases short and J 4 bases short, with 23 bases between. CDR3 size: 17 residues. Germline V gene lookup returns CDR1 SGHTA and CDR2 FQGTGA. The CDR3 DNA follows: TGTGCCAGCAGCCCCGATTTGGGTTCAGCGAATGCCTATGGCTACACCTTC. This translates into CASSPDLGSANAYGYTF.

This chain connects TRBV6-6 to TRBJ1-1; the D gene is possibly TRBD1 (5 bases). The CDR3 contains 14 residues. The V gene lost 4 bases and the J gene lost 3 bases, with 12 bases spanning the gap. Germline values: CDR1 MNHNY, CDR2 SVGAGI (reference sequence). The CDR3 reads CASSSYDSYTEAFF. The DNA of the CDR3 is TGTGCCAGCAGTTCGTACGACAGCTACACTGAAGCTTTCTTT.

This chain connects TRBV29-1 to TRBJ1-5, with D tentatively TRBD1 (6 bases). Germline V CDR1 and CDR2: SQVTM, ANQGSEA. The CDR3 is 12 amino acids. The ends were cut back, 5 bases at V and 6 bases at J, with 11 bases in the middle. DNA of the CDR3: TGCAGCGTTCGACAGGTTGGTCAGCCCCAGCATTTT. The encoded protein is CSVRQVGQPQHF.

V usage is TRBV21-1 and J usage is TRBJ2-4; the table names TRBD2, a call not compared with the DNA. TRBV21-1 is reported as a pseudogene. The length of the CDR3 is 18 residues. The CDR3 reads CASSKEGRRVYAKNIQYF. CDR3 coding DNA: TGTGCCAGCAGCAAAGAGGGAAGGAGGGTCTACGCCAAAAACATTCAGTACTTC.

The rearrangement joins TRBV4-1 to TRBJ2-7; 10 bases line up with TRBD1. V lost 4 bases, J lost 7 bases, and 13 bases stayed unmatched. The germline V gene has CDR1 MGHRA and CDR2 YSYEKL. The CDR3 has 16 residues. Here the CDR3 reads CASSLPDRGRLKEQYF. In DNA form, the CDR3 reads TGCGCCAGCAGCCTCCCCGACAGGGGGCGACTAAAAGAGCAGTACTTC.

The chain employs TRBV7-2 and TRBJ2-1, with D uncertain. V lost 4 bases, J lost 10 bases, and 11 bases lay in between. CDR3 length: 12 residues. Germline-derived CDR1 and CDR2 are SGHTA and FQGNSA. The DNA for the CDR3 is TGTGCCAGCAGCTCGCCAGTCCTGGAGCAGTTCTTC. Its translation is CASSSPVLEQFF. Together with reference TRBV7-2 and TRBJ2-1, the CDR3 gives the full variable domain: GAGVSQSPSNKVTEKGKDVELRCDPISGHTALYWYRQSLGQGLEFLIYFQGNSAPDKSGLPSDRFSAERTGGSVSTLTIQRTQQEDSAVYLCASSSPVLEQFFGPGTRLTVL.

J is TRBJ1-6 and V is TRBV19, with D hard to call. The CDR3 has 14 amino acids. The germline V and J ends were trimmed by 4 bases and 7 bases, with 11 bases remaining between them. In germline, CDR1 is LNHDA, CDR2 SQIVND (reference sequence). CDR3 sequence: CASSTGRGNSPLHF. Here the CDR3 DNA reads TGTGCCAGTAGTACCGGGCGGGGAAATTCACCCCTCCACTTT.

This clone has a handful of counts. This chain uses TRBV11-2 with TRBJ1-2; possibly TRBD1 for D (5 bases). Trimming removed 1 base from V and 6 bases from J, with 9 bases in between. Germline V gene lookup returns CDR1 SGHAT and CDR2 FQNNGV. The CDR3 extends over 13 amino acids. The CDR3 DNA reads TGTGCCAGCAGCTTAGGTCAGGGCGATGGCTACACCTTC. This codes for CASSLGQGDGYTF.

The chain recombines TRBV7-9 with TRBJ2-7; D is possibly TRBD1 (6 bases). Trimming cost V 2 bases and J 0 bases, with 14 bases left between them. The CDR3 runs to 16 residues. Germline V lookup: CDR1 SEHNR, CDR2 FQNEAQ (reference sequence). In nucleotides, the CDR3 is TGTGCCAGCAGCTTATGGGATCAGGGGAGCTCCTACGAGCAGTACTTC. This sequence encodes CASSLWDQGSSYEQYF. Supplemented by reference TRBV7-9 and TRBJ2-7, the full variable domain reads DTGVSQNPRHKITKRGQNVTFRCDPISEHNRLYWYRQTLGQGPEFLTYFQNEAQLEKSRLLSDRFSAERPKGSFSTLEIQRTEQGDSAMYLCASSLWDQGSSYEQYFGPGTRLTVT.

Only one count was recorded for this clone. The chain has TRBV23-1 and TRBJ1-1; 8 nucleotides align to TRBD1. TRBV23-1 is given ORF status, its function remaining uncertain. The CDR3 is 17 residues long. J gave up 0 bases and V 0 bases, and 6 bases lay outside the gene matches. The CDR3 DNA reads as TGCGCCAGCAGTCAATCGGGGCAGGGGGCGATGAACACTGAAGCTTTCTTT. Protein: CASSQSGQGAMNTEAFF.

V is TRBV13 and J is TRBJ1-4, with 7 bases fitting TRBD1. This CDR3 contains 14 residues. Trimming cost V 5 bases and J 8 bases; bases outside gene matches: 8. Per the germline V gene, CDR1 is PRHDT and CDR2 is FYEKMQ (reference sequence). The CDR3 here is CASSTQGGYEKLFF. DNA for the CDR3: TGTGCCAGCAGCACTCAAGGGGGCTACGAAAAACTGTTTTTT. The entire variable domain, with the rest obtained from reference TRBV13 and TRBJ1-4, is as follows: AAGVIQSPRHLIKEKRETATLKCYPIPRHDTVYWYQQGPGQDPQFLISFYEKMQSDKGSIPDRFSAQQFSDYHSELNMSSLELGDSALYFCASSTQGGYEKLFFGSGTQLSVL.

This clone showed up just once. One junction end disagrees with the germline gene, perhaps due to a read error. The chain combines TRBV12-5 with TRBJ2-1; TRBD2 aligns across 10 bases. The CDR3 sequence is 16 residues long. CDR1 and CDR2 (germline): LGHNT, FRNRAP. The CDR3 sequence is CASGPGLARRTNEQFF. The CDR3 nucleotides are TGTGCTAGTGGTCCGGGACTAGCGCGAAGAACTAATGAGCAATTCTTC.

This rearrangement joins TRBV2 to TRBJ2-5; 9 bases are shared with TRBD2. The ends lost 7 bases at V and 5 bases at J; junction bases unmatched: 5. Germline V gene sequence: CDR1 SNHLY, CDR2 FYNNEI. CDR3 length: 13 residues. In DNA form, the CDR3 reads TGTGCCAGCACCAGGCGGGGGGGGGAGACCCAGTACTTC. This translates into CASTRRGGETQYF.

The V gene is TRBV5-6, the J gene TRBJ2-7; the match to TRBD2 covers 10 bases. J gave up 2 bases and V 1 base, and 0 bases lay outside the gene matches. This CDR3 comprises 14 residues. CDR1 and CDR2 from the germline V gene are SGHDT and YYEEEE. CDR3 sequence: CASSLSGRAYEQYV. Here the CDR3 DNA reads TGTGCCAGCAGCTTGAGCGGGAGGGCCTACGAGCAGTACGTC.

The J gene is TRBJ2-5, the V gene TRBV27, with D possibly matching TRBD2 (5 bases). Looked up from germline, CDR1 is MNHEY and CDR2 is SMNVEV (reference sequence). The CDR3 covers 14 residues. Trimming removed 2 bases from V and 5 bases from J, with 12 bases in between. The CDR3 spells CASSLAGHRETQYF. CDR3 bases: TGTGCCAGCAGTTTAGCGGGCCACCGGGAGACCCAGTACTTC.

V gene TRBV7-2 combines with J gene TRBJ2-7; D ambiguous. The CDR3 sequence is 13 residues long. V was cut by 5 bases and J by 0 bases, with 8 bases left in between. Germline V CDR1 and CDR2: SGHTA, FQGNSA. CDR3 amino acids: CASSEAISYEQYV. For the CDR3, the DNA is TGTGCCAGCAGCGAAGCGATCTCCTACGAGCAGTACGTC.

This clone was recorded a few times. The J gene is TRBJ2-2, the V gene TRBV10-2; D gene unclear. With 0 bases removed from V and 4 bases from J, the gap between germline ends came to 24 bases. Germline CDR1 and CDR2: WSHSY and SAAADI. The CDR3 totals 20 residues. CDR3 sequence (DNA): TGCGCCAGCAGTGAGTCGGTCTTGCTAGTCTGGCGAAGTGGCACCGGGGAGCTGTTTTTT. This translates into CASSESVLLVWRSGTGELFF.

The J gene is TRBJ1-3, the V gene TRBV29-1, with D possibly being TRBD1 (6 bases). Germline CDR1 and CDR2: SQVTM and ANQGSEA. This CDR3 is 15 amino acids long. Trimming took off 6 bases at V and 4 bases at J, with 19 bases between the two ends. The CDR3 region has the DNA TGCAGCGTCGCCTCAAATACAGGGTGGGGAAACACCATATATTTT. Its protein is CSVASNTGWGNTIYF. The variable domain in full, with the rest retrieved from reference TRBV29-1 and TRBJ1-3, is SAVISQKPSRDICQRGTSLTIQCQVDSQVTMMFWYRQQPGQSLTLIATANQGSEATYESGFVIDKFPISRPNLTFSTLTVSNMSPEDSSIYLCSVASNTGWGNTIYFGEGSWLTVV.

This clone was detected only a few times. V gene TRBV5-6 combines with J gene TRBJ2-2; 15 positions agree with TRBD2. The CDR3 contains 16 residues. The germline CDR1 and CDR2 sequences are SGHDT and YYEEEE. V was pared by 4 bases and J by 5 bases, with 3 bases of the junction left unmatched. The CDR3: CASSPGLAGGTGELFF. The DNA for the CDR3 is TGTGCCAGCAGCCCGGGACTAGCGGGAGGAACCGGGGAGCTGTTTTTT. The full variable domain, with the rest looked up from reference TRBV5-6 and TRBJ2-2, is DAGVTQSPTHLIKTRGQQVTLRCSPKSGHDTVSWYQQALGQGPQFIFQYYEEEERQRGNFPDRFSGHQFPNYSSELNVNALLLGDSALYLCASSPGLAGGTGELFFGEGSRLTVL.

The CDR3 loop reads CASSPRSGRDQETQYF. In nucleotides, the CDR3 is TGTGCCAGCTCACCAAGGAGCGGGAGGGATCAAGAGACCCAGTACTTC. V usage is TRBV18 and J usage is TRBJ2-5, with 10 bases lining up with TRBD2. This CDR3 spans 16 amino acids. CDR1 KGHSH and CDR2 LQKENI come from the germline V gene. Trimming removed 2 bases from V and 2 bases from J; junction bases left unmatched: 5.

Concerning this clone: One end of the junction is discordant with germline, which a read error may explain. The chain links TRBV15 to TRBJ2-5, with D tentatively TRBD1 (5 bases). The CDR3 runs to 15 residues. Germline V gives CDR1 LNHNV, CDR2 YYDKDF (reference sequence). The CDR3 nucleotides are TGTGCCACCGGCAGAGACTCTCAGGGTGGGGAGACCCAGTACTTC. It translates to CATGRDSQGGETQYF.

The CDR3: CASSHLITGTRSYEQYF. The CDR3 bases are TGCGCCAGCAGCCACCTCATCACCGGGACTAGATCCTACGAGCAGTACTTC. The genes are TRBV4-1 and TRBJ2-7; TRBD2 matches at 8 bases. V shed 3 bases and J 1 base; nucleotides not matched to a gene: 11. The CDR3 has 17 residues. Per germline, CDR1 MGHRA and CDR2 YSYEKL.

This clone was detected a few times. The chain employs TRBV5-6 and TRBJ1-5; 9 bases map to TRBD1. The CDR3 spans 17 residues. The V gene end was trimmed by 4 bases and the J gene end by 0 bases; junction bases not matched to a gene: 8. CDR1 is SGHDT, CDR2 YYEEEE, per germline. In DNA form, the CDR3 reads TGTGCCAGCAGCCTGGGACAGGGACCGATTAGCAATCAGCCCCAGCATTTT. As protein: CASSLGQGPISNQPQHF.

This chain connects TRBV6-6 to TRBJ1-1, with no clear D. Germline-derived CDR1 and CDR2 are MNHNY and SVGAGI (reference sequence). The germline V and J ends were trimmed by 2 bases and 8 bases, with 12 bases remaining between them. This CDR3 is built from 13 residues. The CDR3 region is CASSYDRTGEAFF. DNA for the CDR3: TGTGCCAGCAGTTACGACCGTACCGGGGAAGCTTTCTTT.

The CDR3 nucleotides are TGTGCCAGCAGTTTAAACAGGGGGTACGAGCAGTACTTC. Its protein is CASSLNRGYEQYF. The J gene is TRBJ2-7, the V gene TRBV27, with 8 bases lining up with TRBD1. The CDR3 is 13 amino acids. J gave up 4 bases and V 2 bases, and 1 base lay outside the gene matches. CDR1 is MNHEY, CDR2 SMNVEV, per germline (reference sequence).